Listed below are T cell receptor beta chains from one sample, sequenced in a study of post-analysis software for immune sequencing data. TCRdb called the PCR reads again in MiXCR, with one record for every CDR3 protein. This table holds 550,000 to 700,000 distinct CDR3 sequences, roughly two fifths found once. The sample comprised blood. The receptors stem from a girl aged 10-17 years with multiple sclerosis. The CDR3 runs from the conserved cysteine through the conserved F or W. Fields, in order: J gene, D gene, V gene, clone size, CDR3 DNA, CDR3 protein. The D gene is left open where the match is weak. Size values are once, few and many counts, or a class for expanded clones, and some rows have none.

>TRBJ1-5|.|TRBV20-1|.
TGCAGTGCTAGAGATCCGGGGAGTCGCAATCAGCCCCAGCATTTT
CSARDPGSRNQPQHF
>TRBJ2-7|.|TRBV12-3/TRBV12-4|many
TGTGCCAGCAGCACTGGGCGGGGCGAGCAGTACTTC
CASSTGRGEQYF
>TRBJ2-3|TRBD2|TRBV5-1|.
TGCGCCAGCAGCTTGCGCGGCAGCGGGGGAGATACGCAGTATTTT
CASSLRGSGGDTQYF
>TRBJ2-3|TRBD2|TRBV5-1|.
TGCGCCAGCGGCCCGGACGCTAGCGGTCGCACAGATACGCAGTATTTT
CASGPDASGRTDTQYF
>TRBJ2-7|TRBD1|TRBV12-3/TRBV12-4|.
TGTGCCAGCAGTTGGTGGACAGGACAGGACGAGCAGTACTTC
CASSWWTGQDEQYF
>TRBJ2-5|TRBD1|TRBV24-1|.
TGTGCCACCATAGGGACAGGGGAAGAGACCCAGTACTTC
CATIGTGEETQYF
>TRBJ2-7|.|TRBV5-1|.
TGCGCCAGCAGCTTGTCAGGGGAGGGCCCTCCGGGCGAGCAGTACTTC
CASSLSGEGPPGEQYF
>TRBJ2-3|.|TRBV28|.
TGTGCCAGCAGGTGGGGGGTCACAGATACGCAGTATTTT
CASRWGVTDTQYF
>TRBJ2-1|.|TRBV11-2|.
TGTGCCAGCAGCTTGAAGGTTCGGGGGATGATCGGTGAGCAGTTCTTC
CASSLKVRGMIGEQFF
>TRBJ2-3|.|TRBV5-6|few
TGTGCCAGCAGCTCTCAGGGAACTAAAGATACGCAGTATTTT
CASSSQGTKDTQYF
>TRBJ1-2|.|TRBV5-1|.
TGCGCCAGCAGCCCAGGCGCAGCTAACTATGGCTACACCTTC
CASSPGAANYGYTF
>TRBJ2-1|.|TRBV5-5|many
TGTGCCAGCAGTGCCGGACCCCCCGACAATGAGCAGTTCTTC
CASSAGPPDNEQFF
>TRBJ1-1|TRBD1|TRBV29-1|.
TGCAGCGTTGAAGACAGGGGGGTGAACACTGAAGCTTTCTTT
CSVEDRGVNTEAFF
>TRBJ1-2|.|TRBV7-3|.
TGTGCCAGCAGCCCCGGGACATTGGATGGCTACACCTTC
CASSPGTLDGYTF
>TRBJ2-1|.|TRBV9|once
TGTGCCAGCAGCGTAGGCGGGGCCTCTAACAATGAGCAGTTCTTC
CASSVGGASNNEQFF
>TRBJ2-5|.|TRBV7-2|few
TGTGCCAGCAGCTTAGCCGCGCAGTACCGAGAGACCCAGTACTTC
CASSLAAQYRETQYF
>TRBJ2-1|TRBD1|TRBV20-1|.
TGCAGTGCTAGAGATCCGCGGACAGGAATCTACAATGAGCAGTTCTTC
CSARDPRTGIYNEQFF
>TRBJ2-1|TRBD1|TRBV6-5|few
TGTGCCATCCACAGGGGGCCGATTTTATTAGGGGAGCAGTTCTTC
CAIHRGPILLGEQFF
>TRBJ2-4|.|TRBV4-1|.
TGCGCCAGCAGCCAAGAAGGCGCCGGAAAAAACATTCAGTACTTC
CASSQEGAGKNIQYF
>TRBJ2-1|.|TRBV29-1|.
TGCAGTGGTTCCCGGGACTCAATTTCGGATGAGCAGTTCTTC
CSGSRDSISDEQFF
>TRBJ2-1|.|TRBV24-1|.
TGTGCCACCAGTGATGGGACGGTGCCCTACAATGAGCAGTTCTTC
CATSDGTVPYNEQFF
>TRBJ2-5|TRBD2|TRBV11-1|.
TGTGCCAGCAGCCAGACTAGCGGGGGGACCCAGTACTTC
CASSQTSGGTQYF
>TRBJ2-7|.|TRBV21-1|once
TGTGCCAGCAGCAATGCCCCCCATTACGAGCAGTACTTC
CASSNAPHYEQYF
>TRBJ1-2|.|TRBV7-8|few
TGTGCCAGCAGCTTAAGCGTAAAGGCGTTCTCCCCCTATGGCTACACCTTC
CASSLSVKAFSPYGYTF
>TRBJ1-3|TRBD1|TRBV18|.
TGTGCCAGCCGGACAGGAGACCGAAACACCATATATTTT
CASRTGDRNTIYF
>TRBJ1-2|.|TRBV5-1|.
TGCGCCAGCAGCGCCCCGGGAAAGGGCTACACCTTC
CASSAPGKGYTF
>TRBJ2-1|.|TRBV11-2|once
TGTGCCAGCAGCTTAGAGGGGCAGGGGCAGTTCTTC
CASSLEGQGQFF
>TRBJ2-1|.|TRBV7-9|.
TGTGCCAGCAGCTCCCCGGGGGCCCGGGGGCTTTACAATGAGCAGTTCTTC
CASSSPGARGLYNEQFF
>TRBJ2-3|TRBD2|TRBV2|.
TGTGCCAGCGAGAGCGGGAGGACAGATACGCAGTATTTT
CASESGRTDTQYF
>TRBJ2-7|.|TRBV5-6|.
TGTGCCAGCAGCTTGTTGACCGGCGGGCAGTACTTC
CASSLLTGGQYF
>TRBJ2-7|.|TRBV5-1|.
TGCGCCAGCAGCTGGCCGGACAGAACCTACGAGCAGTACTTC
CASSWPDRTYEQYF
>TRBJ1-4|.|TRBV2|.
TGTGCCAGCAGGGGGGCCCCTGGCGGTGATGAAAAACTGTTTTTT
CASRGAPGGDEKLFF
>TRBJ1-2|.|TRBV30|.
TGTGCCTGGAGTCCACTAAGTGGCGGCTATGGCTACACCTTC
CAWSPLSGGYGYTF
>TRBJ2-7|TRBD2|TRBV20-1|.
TGCAGTGCTAGAGACACTAGCGAGGTCTCCTACGAGCAGTACTTC
CSARDTSEVSYEQYF
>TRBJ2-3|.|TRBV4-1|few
TGCGCCAGCAGCCCGACTCCATCAAGCACAGATACGCAGTATTTT
CASSPTPSSTDTQYF
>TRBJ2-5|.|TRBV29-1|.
TGCAGCGTGTCGGACCTCAGGGGAGAGACCCAGTACTTC
CSVSDLRGETQYF
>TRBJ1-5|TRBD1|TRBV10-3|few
TGTGCCATCAGTGGTACCGGACAGGGGAATCATCAGCCCCAGCATTTT
CAISGTGQGNHQPQHF
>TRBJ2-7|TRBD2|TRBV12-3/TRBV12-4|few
TGTGCCAGCAGTAAGACTAGCGGAGGCCCTAACTACGAGCAGTACTTC
CASSKTSGGPNYEQYF
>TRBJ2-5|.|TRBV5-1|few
TGCGCCAGCAGCTTGGGTTGGGGTCAAGAGACCCAGTACTTC
CASSLGWGQETQYF
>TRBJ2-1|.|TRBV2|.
TGTGCCAGCAGAGGGGGGAGGGGGGCCTACGATGAGCAGTTCTTC
CASRGGRGAYDEQFF
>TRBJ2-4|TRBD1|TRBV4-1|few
TGCGCCAGCAGCCAAGTTGACAGGGTCGAAAACATTCAGTACTTC
CASSQVDRVENIQYF
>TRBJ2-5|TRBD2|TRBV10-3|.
TGTGCCATCAGTCTTAGCGGGAGAGAAGAGACCCAGTACTTC
CAISLSGREETQYF
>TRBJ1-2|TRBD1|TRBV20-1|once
TGCAGTGCTAGACGGGACAGTGGAAACTATGGCTACACCTTC
CSARRDSGNYGYTF
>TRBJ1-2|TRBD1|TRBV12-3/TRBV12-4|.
TGTGCCACCAGTAATCAGGGGGCCGTCTATGGCTACACCTTC
CATSNQGAVYGYTF
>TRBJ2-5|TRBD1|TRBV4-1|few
TGCGCCAGCAGCCAAGATACGGGGACAGGGGGCGAATTCTGGGAGACCCAGTACTTC
CASSQDTGTGGEFWETQYF
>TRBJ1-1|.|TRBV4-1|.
TGCGCCAGCAGCCAAGTAACCAGGGGGAACACTGAAGCTTTCTTT
CASSQVTRGNTEAFF
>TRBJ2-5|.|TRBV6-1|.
TGTGCCAGCAACGGAAGGGGTAGGGAAGAGACCCAGTACTTC
CASNGRGREETQYF
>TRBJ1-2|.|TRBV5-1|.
TGCGCCAGCAGCTTGGACCGGGGACGAAGCTACACCTTC
CASSLDRGRSYTF
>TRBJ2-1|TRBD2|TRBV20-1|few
TGCAGTGCTAGATACGGGACTAGCGGGGGGAGGAATGAGCAGTTCTTC
CSARYGTSGGRNEQFF
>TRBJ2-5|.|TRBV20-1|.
TGCAGTGCTAGAGAGGGGCGGACTGGGGAAGAGACCCAGTACTTC
CSAREGRTGEETQYF